This is a list of T cell receptor beta chains from one sample in a study of identical twins. Each CDR3 protein is one row after TCRdb ran MiXCR on the 5' RACE reads. The data show 300,000 to 400,000 distinct CDR3 sequences, over 9% seen once. The data also belong to a second study, concerning yellow fever vaccine responses in identical twins.

Sample: CD8+ T cells sorted from blood. These TCRs come from a woman aged 18-29 years in good health. Both conserved end residues are part of each CDR3. The D gene is left open where the match is weak. Clone size is not always given. Where it is, it says once, few, many or a class for expanded clones.

>TRBV2|14|-|-|TRBJ2-5
TGTGCCAGCAGTGATGCGGACAACCAAGAGACCCAGTACTTC
CASSDADNQETQYF
>TRBV3-1|12|few|-|TRBJ2-2
TGTGCCAGCAGGACGGGGCCCGGGGAGCTGTTTTTT
CASRTGPGELFF
>TRBV6-5|15|few|-|TRBJ1-5
TGTGCCAGCAGTTACTCAGTGGTGGCCTTTCAGCCCCAGCATTTT
CASSYSVVAFQPQHF
>TRBV9|12|once|-|TRBJ1-1
TGTGCCAGCAGCCCGTCGACCACTGAAGCTTTCTTT
CASSPSTTEAFF
>TRBV11-1|17|few|TRBD2|TRBJ2-3
TGTGCCAGCAGCTTACCTAAGCGGGAGTCCTTCACAGATACGCAGTATTTT
CASSLPKRESFTDTQYF
>TRBV7-9|17|-|TRBD2|TRBJ2-3
TGTGCCAGCAGCTTAAGGTCTAGCGGGCCTCTTGCAGATACGCAGTATTTT
CASSLRSSGPLADTQYF
>TRBV28|17|many|-|TRBJ2-1
TGTGCCAGCAGCCCCTCGAAGGGGGACCTCTCCTACAATGAGCAGTTCTTC
CASSPSKGDLSYNEQFF
>TRBV24-1|13|-|TRBD1|TRBJ1-1
TGTGCCACCAGTGCCTTGACAGGGGGCAGGGCTTTCTTT
CATSALTGGRAFF
>TRBV27|15|-|-|TRBJ2-3
TGTGCCAGCAGTGGGGAGGTAGCTAGCACAGATACGCAGTATTTT
CASSGEVASTDTQYF
>TRBV27|14|few|TRBD2|TRBJ2-5
TGTGCCAGGCCCCTGGGACTAGCGCGGGAGACCCAGTACTTC
CARPLGLARETQYF
>TRBV7-9|13|few|-|TRBJ2-1
TGTGCCAGCAGCCCCCCGGGACCTTTTGGGGAGTTCTTC
CASSPPGPFGEFF
>TRBV3-1|14|few|-|TRBJ2-2
TGTGCCAGCAGCCCGGAGTTGGGATCCGGGGAGCTGTTTTTT
CASSPELGSGELFF
>TRBV5-5|15|-|TRBD1|TRBJ2-3
TGTGCCAGCAGCTGGGGGACAGGGGGCCCAGATACGCAGTATTTT
CASSWGTGGPDTQYF
>TRBV9|15|-|TRBD2|TRBJ2-1
TGTGCCAGCAGCGTAGAGAGTGTCGGGAGGGATGAGCAGTTCTTC
CASSVESVGRDEQFF
>TRBV10-3|16|-|-|TRBJ1-5
TGTGCCATCAGTGAGTCTGGACTGTATAGCAATCAGCCCCAGCATTTT
CAISESGLYSNQPQHF
>TRBV2|15|-|TRBD2|TRBJ2-3
TGTGCCAGCAGCCAAGGGACTAGCGGGGCAGATACGCAGTATTTT
CASSQGTSGADTQYF
>TRBV6-5|14|-|-|TRBJ2-2
TGTGCCAGCAGTTACGCAGAGAACACCGGGGAGCTGTTTTTT
CASSYAENTGELFF
>TRBV4-1|16|many|-|TRBJ1-1
TGCGCCAGCAGCGGATACAGGGAAAGAAGAGAAACTGAAGCTTTCTTT
CASSGYRERRETEAFF
>TRBV11-1|19|-|TRBD1|TRBJ2-7
TGTGCCAGCAGCCCCCTCGGGACAGTCTTGATCGGGACATCCTACGAGCAGTACTTC
CASSPLGTVLIGTSYEQYF
>TRBV15|16|-|-|TRBJ2-5
TGTGCCACCAGCAGAGAACGGCGCCCTACTGGAGAGACCCAGTACTTC
CATSRERRPTGETQYF
>TRBV4-1|14|many|-|TRBJ1-1
TGCGCCAGCAGTTCAGTAAGGGGGAACACTGAAGCTTTCTTT
CASSSVRGNTEAFF
>TRBV12-3/TRBV12-4|15|many|-|TRBJ2-5
TGTGCCAGCACCGCACCTAGCGATCCTCAAGAGACCCAGTACTTC
CASTAPSDPQETQYF
>TRBV3-1|15|many|-|TRBJ2-1
TGTGCCAGCAGTTCTCCGGAGGGCCGGTACAATGAGCAGTTCTTC
CASSSPEGRYNEQFF
>TRBV6-5|14|-|-|TRBJ1-1
TGTGCCAGCAGTTACACGGACAGCTCCGAACGAGCTTTCTTT
CASSYTDSSERAFF
>TRBV6-2/TRBV6-3|13|many|-|TRBJ2-2
TGTGCCAGCAGCTCTAAGGACACCGGGGAGCTGTTTTTT
CASSSKDTGELFF
>TRBV10-2|15|-|TRBD2|TRBJ2-1
TGCGCCAGTTATAGCGGGAGAGGGGCGTACAATGAGCAGTTCTTC
CASYSGRGAYNEQFF
>TRBV5-1|16|-|TRBD2|TRBJ2-2
TGCGCCAGCAGCCCCTTTCTAGCGGAATCCACCGGGGAGCTGTTTTTT
CASSPFLAESTGELFF
>TRBV6-5|16|few|-|TRBJ1-6
TGTGCCAGCAGTTACTCGGCGGGGGTGGGGGGTTCACCCCTCCACTTT
CASSYSAGVGGSPLHF
>TRBV12-3/TRBV12-4|15|-|-|TRBJ2-1
TGTGCCAGCAGCCAATCCACTAGCACTGACAATGAGCAGTTCTTC
CASSQSTSTDNEQFF
>TRBV11-3|17|-|TRBD1|TRBJ2-2
TGTGCCAGCAACCTAGCCCCGGGACAGGGGGCGCCCGGGGAGCTGTTTTTT
CASNLAPGQGAPGELFF
>TRBV27|12|many|-|TRBJ2-1
TGTGCCAGCAGTCTGGACAGCAATGAGCAGTTCTTC
CASSLDSNEQFF
>TRBV7-8|14|many|-|TRBJ2-7
TGTGCCAGCAGCCCCAGCAGCCCTTCCTACGAGCAGTACTTC
CASSPSSPSYEQYF
>TRBV6-1|15|-|TRBD2|TRBJ2-7
TGTGCCAGCAGTGAAGCAGGACTAGCGGACCACGAGCAGTACTTC
CASSEAGLADHEQYF
>TRBV20-1|14|-|-|TRBJ2-7
TGCAGTGCTAGGGAGGGACAGAGCTACTACGAGCAGTACTTC
CSAREGQSYYEQYF
>TRBV6-2/TRBV6-3|18|few|TRBD2|TRBJ2-3
TGTGCCAGCAGTGCCGGACTAGCGGGAGCCTCCATCACAGATACGCAGTATTTT
CASSAGLAGASITDTQYF
>TRBV7-9|16|few|TRBD1|TRBJ2-1
TGTGCCAGCTATTACCTAAGGGACAGGGGAAATAATGAGCAGTTCTTC
CASYYLRDRGNNEQFF
>TRBV12-3/TRBV12-4|14|many|-|TRBJ1-2
TGTGCCAGCAGCCCGGATGGGGTCAGCTATGGCTACACCTTC
CASSPDGVSYGYTF
>TRBV6-5|16|-|TRBD2|TRBJ2-7
TGTGCCAGCAGTTACTCAGTAGCGGGCCTCTCCTACGAGCAGTACTTC
CASSYSVAGLSYEQYF
>TRBV11-2|17|-|TRBD2|TRBJ2-1
TGTGCCAGCAGCTTAGATCCTCCGGGACTAGCGTGGAATGAGCAGTTCTTC
CASSLDPPGLAWNEQFF
>TRBV5-6|14|-|TRBD2|TRBJ2-7
TGTGCCAGCGGCCCCGGGACTAGCGGGTACGAGCAGTACTTC
CASGPGTSGYEQYF
>TRBV7-9|17|few|TRBD1|TRBJ2-1
TGTGCCAGCAGCTCGAGAACAGGGGGTTTCTTCGCAAGGGAGCAGTTCTTC
CASSSRTGGFFAREQFF
>TRBV28|13|few|-|TRBJ2-3
TGTGCCAGCAGTCCGGGGGATATCGATACGCAGTATTTT
CASSPGDIDTQYF
>TRBV19|13|-|TRBD1|TRBJ2-1
TGTGCCACCCGACAGGGATTCGCTAGTGAGCAGTTCTTC
CATRQGFASEQFF
>TRBV24-1|17|many|TRBD1|TRBJ2-2
TGTGCCACCAGTGCCCTAGGACAGGCATTGAACACCGGGGAGCTGTTTTTT
CATSALGQALNTGELFF
>TRBV19|15|-|TRBD1|TRBJ1-5
TGTGCCAGTAGTATCGAGGCAGGGGGCGATCAGCCCCAGCATTTT
CASSIEAGGDQPQHF
>TRBV27|16|-|TRBD1|TRBJ1-1
TGTGCCAGCAGCCCGACAGGGGGGCTCCTGAACACTGAAGCTTTCTTT
CASSPTGGLLNTEAFF
>TRBV7-8|16|-|TRBD2|TRBJ2-1
TGTGCCAGCAGCTCCAAAGCGGGGGGGCTTTGGGATGAGCAGTTCTTC
CASSSKAGGLWDEQFF
>TRBV2|16|-|-|TRBJ2-2
TGTGCCAGCAGCCGCGACTCACACTTGAACACCGGGGAGCTGTTTTTT
CASSRDSHLNTGELFF
>TRBV3-1|14|few|-|TRBJ2-1
TGTGCCAGCAGCCCTGACAATGTGGGAAATGAGCAGTTCTTC
CASSPDNVGNEQFF
>TRBV12-3/TRBV12-4|12|many|-|TRBJ2-2
TGTGCCAGCAAATTTTACACCGGGGAGCTGTTTTTT
CASKFYTGELFF
>TRBV12-3/TRBV12-4|16|-|TRBD1|TRBJ1-3
TGTGCCAGCAGCAAAAAACGGACAGGGCGCGGAAACACCATATATTTT
CASSKKRTGRGNTIYF
>TRBV5-5|13|few|-|TRBJ2-1
TGTGCCAGCAGCTTGGAACGAGGCAGTGAGCAGTTCTTC
CASSLERGSEQFF
>TRBV7-9|13|many|-|TRBJ2-3
TGTGCCAGCAGCCCGTCGTCAACAGATACGCAGTATTTT
CASSPSSTDTQYF
>TRBV28|16|-|TRBD2|TRBJ2-3
TGTGCCAGCAGTTCTCCGGGACTAGTGGGGACAGATACGCAGTATTTT
CASSSPGLVGTDTQYF
>TRBV4-2|15|many|TRBD1|TRBJ1-1
TGTGCCAGCAGCCAAAACAGGGGGCGTTTTGCTGAAGCTTTCTTT
CASSQNRGRFAEAFF